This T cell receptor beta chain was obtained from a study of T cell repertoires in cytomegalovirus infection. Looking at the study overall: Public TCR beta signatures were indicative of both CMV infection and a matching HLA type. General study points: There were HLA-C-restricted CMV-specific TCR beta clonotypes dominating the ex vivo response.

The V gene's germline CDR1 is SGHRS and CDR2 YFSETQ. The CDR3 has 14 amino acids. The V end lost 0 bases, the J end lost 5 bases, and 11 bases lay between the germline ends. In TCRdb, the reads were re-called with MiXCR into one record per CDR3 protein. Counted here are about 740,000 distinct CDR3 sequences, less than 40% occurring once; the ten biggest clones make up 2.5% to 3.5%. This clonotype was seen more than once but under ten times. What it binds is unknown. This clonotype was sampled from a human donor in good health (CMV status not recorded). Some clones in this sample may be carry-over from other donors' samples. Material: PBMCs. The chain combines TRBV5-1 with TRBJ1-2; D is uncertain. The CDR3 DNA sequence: TGCGCCAGCAGCTTGGGTACAGAACGATATGGCTACACCTTC. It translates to CASSLGTERYGYTF.